This TCR beta chain emerged from a study of blood T cells in healthy people across ages. Turning to the study itself: Roughly one uniquely barcoded beta molecule per two T cells was captured.

Alongside a J-beta primer mix, a sample-barcoded 5' primer served in a second PCR lasting roughly 6 to 11 cycles. TCRdb re-analysed the 5' RACE reads in MiXCR, keeping a single row per CDR3 protein. This table has roughly 1.5 million distinct CDR3 sequences, 35% to 45% appearing once. Study results and limitations: Researchers deemed the diversity estimates from one million T cells underestimates. Long-lived and aged donors differed, with more naive CD4+ cells and higher diversity in the long-lived.

In regard to this clonotype: No antigen is known for it.

The ends were cut back, 3 bases at V and 4 bases at J, with 14 bases in the middle. The germline V gene has CDR1 SGHTA and CDR2 FQGNSA. The length of the CDR3 is 15 residues. Samples had at least 6 million PBMCs isolated from them. The gene calls are TRBV7-2 and TRBJ2-3; possible D gene TRBD2, 5 bases. The sequencing sample was made of blood. The receptor's source is a woman between 18 and 29 years old in good health. CDR3 protein: CASSFQGLPADTQYF. For the CDR3, the DNA is TGTGCCAGCAGCTTTCAAGGACTCCCGGCAGATACGCAGTATTTT.